Presented here are 14 T cell receptor beta chains from one specimen sequenced in a study of immune evolution from preneoplasia to lung adenocarcinoma. The method was immunoSEQ multiplex PCR; TCRdb's version includes in-frame clones alone and lacks a portion of them. The sample carries 4,000 to 6,000 clones, around 84% recorded once. The specimen sequenced was FFPE normal lung tissue adjacent to the tumor. These receptors all stem from a person over 45 with lung adenocarcinoma.

The chain links TRBV7-9 to TRBJ1-1; no reliable D call. V lost 3 bases and J lost 2, with 7 bases in between. Germline V gene data show CDR1 as SEHNR and CDR2 as FQNEAQ (reference sequence). The CDR3 length is 13 residues. In nucleotides, the CDR3 is TGTGCCAGCAGCTTTAAGGGAAACACTGAAGCTTTCTTT. Translation gives CASSFKGNTEAFF.

V and J are TRBV29-1 and TRBJ2-5; D is perhaps TRBD1 or TRBD2 (5 bases each). Deletions cut 6 bases from V and 4 bases from J, with 18 bases between. CDR1 is SQVTM, CDR2 ANQGSEA, per germline. CDR3 length: 14 residues. For the CDR3, the DNA is TGCAGCGTCTCCTCTCGAGGGGCTCTAGAGACCCAGTACTTC. Translation: CSVSSRGALETQYF. The entire variable domain, with the rest obtained from reference TRBV29-1 and TRBJ2-5, is as follows: SAVISQKPSRDICQRGTSLTIQCQVDSQVTMMFWYRQQPGQSLTLIATANQGSEATYESGFVIDKFPISRPNLTFSTLTVSNMSPEDSSIYLCSVSSRGALETQYFGPGTRLLVL.

This rearrangement joins TRBV2 to TRBJ2-5; unclear D gene. V shed 2 bases and J shed 4 bases, with 8 bases lying between them. The germline V gene has CDR1 SNHLY and CDR2 FYNNEI. The CDR3 has 13 residues. Here the CDR3 DNA reads TGTGCCAGCAGTGAATCAGCAACAGAGACCCAGTACTTC. Its protein product is CASSESATETQYF.

This chain joins TRBV9 and TRBJ2-1, with D possibly matching TRBD2 (6 bases). Trimming took 0 bases from V and 2 from J, leaving 9 bases between them. Germline V gene lookup returns CDR1 SGDLS and CDR2 YYNGEE. This CDR3 spans 15 amino acids. The CDR3 coding sequence is TGTGCCAGCAGCGTAGGTGGACTACCCTACAATGAGCAGTTCTTC. Protein product: CASSVGGLPYNEQFF.

The chain carries TRBV28 and TRBJ1-1; D may be TRBD1 (5 bases). With 5 bases removed from V and 7 bases from J, the gap between germline ends came to 17 bases. The CDR3 contains 14 residues. Germline values: CDR1 MDHEN, CDR2 SYDVKM. In nucleotides, the CDR3 is TGTGCCAGCAGTCCACCGGGACCCACGGGTGAAGCTTTCTTT. Protein product: CASSPPGPTGEAFF.

V is TRBV5-1 and J is TRBJ1-1; D may be TRBD1 (5 bases). The CDR3 contains 14 residues. CDR1 is SGHRS, CDR2 YFSETQ, per germline. V shed 2 bases and J shed 6 bases, with 14 bases lying between them. CDR3 nucleotide sequence: TGCGCCAGCAGCTTCGCAGGGACGGCACCTGAAGCTTTCTTT. Translated: CASSFAGTAPEAFF.

The chain carries TRBV25-1 and TRBJ2-7; tentatively, D is TRBD1 (5 bases). The CDR3 totals 15 residues. From germline, CDR1 is MGHDK and CDR2 SYGVNS. V lost 3 bases and J 2 bases, leaving 14 bases between the germline ends. The CDR3 DNA sequence: TGTGCCAGCAGTGACCCGGCCTCAGGGACCTACGAGCAGTACTTC. It yields the protein CASSDPASGTYEQYF.

This rearrangement joins TRBV7-6 to TRBJ2-1; 15 positions match TRBD2. The CDR3 length is 16 residues. V gave up 5 bases and J gave up 9 bases; unmatched junction bases: 8. Germline-derived CDR1 and CDR2 are SGHVS and FNYEAQ. The CDR3 reads CASSPRTSGRGGEQFF. The DNA of the CDR3 is TGTGCCAGCAGCCCCCGGACTAGCGGGAGGGGTGGTGAGCAGTTCTTC.

The chain carries TRBV5-4 and TRBJ2-1; 9 bases fit TRBD1. Unmatched junction bases numbered 5, after V lost 4 bases and J lost 9 bases. This CDR3 is 13 amino acids long. CDR1 is SGHNT, CDR2 YYREEE, per germline (reference sequence). The CDR3 reads CASSERQGGEQFF. CDR3 DNA sequence: TGTGCCAGCAGCGAAAGACAGGGGGGTGAGCAGTTCTTC.

J is TRBJ2-5 and V is TRBV7-9; unclear D gene. Germline V lookup: CDR1 SEHNR, CDR2 FQNEAQ (reference sequence). The CDR3 has 11 residues. V dropped 11 bases and J dropped 1 base, with 8 bases sitting between them. CDR3 in DNA: TGTGCCTGCTTGGGCCAAGAGACCCAGTACTTC. Protein product: CACLGQETQYF.

The rearrangement uses TRBV6-4 and TRBJ2-2, with a weak D call TRBD2 (5 bases). This CDR3 spans 14 amino acids. The germline V and J ends were trimmed by 6 bases and 6 bases, with 14 bases remaining between them. CDR1 and CDR2 (germline): MRHNA, SNTAGT. CDR3 sequence reads: CASSARPGSGELFF. The CDR3 DNA follows: TGTGCCAGCAGCGCTCGGCCGGGATCCGGGGAGCTGTTTTTT.

J is TRBJ2-5 and V is TRBV29-1; the match to TRBD2 covers 14 bases. The germline V gene has CDR1 SQVTM and CDR2 ANQGSEA. Trimming removed 4 bases from V and 7 bases from J; junction bases left unmatched: 2. CDR3 length: 13 amino acids. The CDR3 here is CSVGLAGGVTQYF. DNA for the CDR3: TGCAGCGTTGGACTAGCGGGAGGGGTGACCCAGTACTTC.

The chain employs TRBV27 and TRBJ2-7; TRBD1 agrees at 8 bases. V lost 5 bases to trimming and J lost 2 bases; unmatched junction nucleotides: 8. CDR1 and CDR2 (germline): MNHEY, SMNVEV (reference sequence). The CDR3 has 15 residues. The CDR3 region is CASSPTAQGAYEQYF. CDR3 sequence (DNA): TGTGCCAGCAGTCCCACCGCACAGGGGGCCTACGAGCAGTACTTC.

In this sample, this clone turned up once. The V call is TRBV5-1, the J call TRBJ1-4, with TRBD1 identical over 8 bases. CDR3 length: 16 amino acids. With 4 bases clipped from V and 0 bases from J, the junction kept 5 bases outside the gene matches. Germline assignment: CDR1 SGHRS and CDR2 YFSETQ. The CDR3, as DNA: TGCGCCAGCAGCCCCGGACAGGGCGCAACTAATGAAAAACTGTTTTTT. This sequence encodes CASSPGQGATNEKLFF.